These T cell receptor beta chains were read from a single sample in a study of cytotoxic CD8 clonotypes in ibrutinib-treated CLL. Clones were sequenced by immunoSEQ multiplex PCR, and TCRdb holds only the in-frame ones, with some missing. The repertoire holds approximately 340,000 clones, with around 66% as singletons. The source material was PBMCs, sampled after 36 months of ibrutinib treatment. These receptors came from a human donor with chronic lymphocytic leukemia. Both conserved end residues are part of each CDR3. Fields, in order: J gene, D gene, clone size, V gene, CDR3 DNA, CDR3 protein. The D gene is left open where the match is weak. Clone size appears in some rows only: once, few, many, or a class for an expanded clone.

>TRBJ2-7|TRBD1|NA|TRBV11-2
TGTGCCAGCAGCTTCGGACAGGGTGGGTACGAGCAGTACTTC
CASSFGQGGYEQYF
>TRBJ1-3|NA|few|TRBV28
TGTGCCAGCCGAAGCCAAGACAGCTCTGGAAACACCATATATTTT
CASRSQDSSGNTIYF
>TRBJ2-7|TRBD1|NA|TRBV2
TGTGCCGCAAGGGACAGCTCCTACGAGCAGTACTTC
CAARDSSYEQYF
>TRBJ2-5|TRBD2|NA|TRBV7-2
TGTGCCAGCAGCTCCGGACTAGCTCTGGAGACCCAGTACTTC
CASSSGLALETQYF
>TRBJ2-7|TRBD2|NA|TRBV27
TGTGCCAGCAGTTTAAGGCTAGCGGCATCCTACGAGCAGTACTTC
CASSLRLAASYEQYF
>TRBJ1-2|NA|once|TRBV28
TGTGCCAGCAAACCCCTAGGGGCAGGGGATGGCTACACCTTC
CASKPLGAGDGYTF
>TRBJ2-7|NA|few|TRBV6-5
TGTGCCAGCAGTTACACCGGGACTCTGCTGTACTTC
CASSYTGTLLYF
>TRBJ2-7|TRBD1|NA|TRBV7-3
TGTGCCAGCAGCCTAGACAGGGGCGACGAGCAGTACTTC
CASSLDRGDEQYF
>TRBJ2-7|TRBD2|NA|TRBV7-6
TGTGCCAGCAGTCCCCCGGCTAGCGGGGGCGTAGACGAGCAGTACTTC
CASSPPASGGVDEQYF
>TRBJ2-6|TRBD1|NA|TRBV5-4
TGTGCCAGCAGCCAAGGGACAGGGGGCTCTGGGGCCAACGTCCTGACTTTC
CASSQGTGGSGANVLTF
>TRBJ1-3|NA|NA|TRBV19
TGTGCCAGTAGCCCCCGGTCATCCGGAAACACCATATATTTT
CASSPRSSGNTIYF
>TRBJ1-6|NA|few|TRBV7-3
TGTGCCAGCAGCTTCACGGGGTTCGGGAATTCACCCCTCCACTTT
CASSFTGFGNSPLHF
>TRBJ1-5|NA|NA|TRBV4-1
TGCGCCAGCAGCCCCATCAGGGGCGATAGCGACCAGCCCCAGCATTTT
CASSPIRGDSDQPQHF
>TRBJ2-7|NA|NA|TRBV2
TGTGCCAGCAGTGAAGGGGGGCTCGACGAGCAGTACTTC
CASSEGGLDEQYF
>TRBJ2-7|TRBD2|NA|TRBV28
TGTGCCAGCAGTTTGCTAGCGGGATCCTACGAGCAGTACTTC
CASSLLAGSYEQYF
>TRBJ2-2|NA|NA|TRBV29-1
TGCAGCGTTCGGAGGGAGGGGGACACCGGGGAGCTGTTTTTT
CSVRREGDTGELFF
>TRBJ2-7|NA|NA|TRBV30
TGTGCCTGGAGTTTACCCCTCAGGGAACATCCCTACGAGCAGTACTTC
CAWSLPLREHPYEQYF
>TRBJ2-1|TRBD2|NA|TRBV7-9
TGTGCCAGCAGCTTGGGACTAGTTTACAATGAGCAGTTCTTC
CASSLGLVYNEQFF
>TRBJ1-2|NA|NA|TRBV5-1
TGCGCCAGCAGCATCCTGATTGCAAGAACTCACTATGGCTACACCTTC
CASSILIARTHYGYTF
>TRBJ1-1|NA|NA|TRBV6-1
TGTGCCAGCAGTGACGGGGGTTCGATGAACACTGAAGCTTTCTTT
CASSDGGSMNTEAFF
>TRBJ2-3|NA|few|TRBV5-1
TGCGCCAGCACCCCAAGTAGCACCACAGATACGCAGTATTTT
CASTPSSTTDTQYF
>TRBJ2-7|NA|few|TRBV13
TGTGCCAGCAGCTTGGGGAGACTATACGAGCAGTACTTC
CASSLGRLYEQYF
>TRBJ1-2|NA|NA|TRBV6-6
TGTGCCAGCAGTTACTCGGCGACCGCATATGGCTACACCTTC
CASSYSATAYGYTF
>TRBJ2-5|TRBD1|NA|TRBV29-1
TGCAGCGTTGAACCCCGGACAGGGGACAACTTC
CSVEPRTGDNF
>TRBJ2-7|NA|NA|TRBV7-6
TGTGCCAGCAGCCCTGTAGCGGCCGCCTACGAGCAGTACTTC
CASSPVAAAYEQYF
>TRBJ1-2|NA|NA|TRBV9
TGTGCCAGCAGTCGAAGGACGGGGGGGTCTTTGGGTGGCTACACCTTC
CASSRRTGGSLGGYTF
>TRBJ1-2|NA|NA|TRBV18
TGTGCCAGCTCTCCCAGACAGTCTGGCTACACCTTC
CASSPRQSGYTF
>TRBJ1-5|NA|once|TRBV6-1
TGTGCCAGCAGTGTTTTGAGAACTAGCAATCAGCCCCAGCATTTT
CASSVLRTSNQPQHF
>TRBJ2-3|NA|NA|TRBV27
TGTGCCAGCAGTTCCCCCGTCGGCACAGATACGCAGTATTTT
CASSSPVGTDTQYF
>TRBJ1-1|TRBD1|NA|TRBV2
TGTGCCAGCATCAGGACAGGGGGAAACACTGAAGCTTTCTTT
CASIRTGGNTEAFF
>TRBJ2-7|TRBD1|NA|TRBV11-2
TGTGCCAGCAGCCGAACAGGGGGCTCTTCGATTGGGCTCTGGTACGAGCAGTACTTC
CASSRTGGSSIGLWYEQYF
>TRBJ2-1|TRBD2|NA|TRBV7-6
TGTGCCAGCAGCGAGCCGGGACTAGCTTATGAGCAGTTCTTC
CASSEPGLAYEQFF
>TRBJ1-4|NA|few|TRBV19
TGTGCCAGTAGTATTCTCGGGGCAGGGGAAAAACTGTTTTTT
CASSILGAGEKLFF
>TRBJ1-3|NA|NA|TRBV19
TGTGCCAGTAACCGGGGCAGTGGAAACACCATATATTTT
CASNRGSGNTIYF
>TRBJ1-3|NA|few|TRBV4-2
TGTGCCAGCAGCCAAGAAAGGGGATCTGGAAACACCATATATTTT
CASSQERGSGNTIYF
>TRBJ2-7|NA|few|TRBV11-2
TGTGCCAGCAGCTTAGGACAATGGAACGAGCAGTACTTC
CASSLGQWNEQYF
>TRBJ2-1|NA|few|TRBV4-2
TGTGCCAGCACACGTTCGGGGGCCACCCCGCGCAATGAGCAGTTCTTC
CASTRSGATPRNEQFF
>TRBJ2-2|TRBD2|NA|TRBV4-2
TGTGCCATTCTTCTAGCGGGGTTGAACACCGGGGAGCTGTTTTTT
CAILLAGLNTGELFF
>TRBJ1-4|NA|NA|TRBV7-9
TGTGCCAGCAGCTTAGCTGCAGCCTTGAATGAAAAACTGTTTTTT
CASSLAAALNEKLFF
>TRBJ2-7|NA|few|TRBV11-2
TGTGCCAGCAGCCGAGGGCGGGACAGCTCCTACGAGCAGTACTTC
CASSRGRDSSYEQYF
>TRBJ1-3|NA|few|TRBV7-9
TGTGCCAGCAGCTTCGCAGTAACAGGAACCTCTGGAAACACCATATATTTT
CASSFAVTGTSGNTIYF
>TRBJ2-5|TRBD2|NA|TRBV30
TGTGCCTGGAGTGTAATAGCGGGGGCCAAAGAGACCCAGTACTTC
CAWSVIAGAKETQYF
>TRBJ2-7|NA|few|TRBV13
TGTGCCAGCAGCTCCCCCGAACCTAGCTCCTACGAGCAGTACTTC
CASSSPEPSSYEQYF
>TRBJ1-3|NA|NA|TRBV27
TGTGCCAGCAGTTCCATGGGCTACGGCTCTGGAAACACCATATATTTT
CASSSMGYGSGNTIYF